This is a list of T cell receptor beta chains from one sample in a study of OX40 agonist ivuxolimab in advanced cancers. Using immunoSEQ multiplex PCR, the repertoire was profiled, and TCRdb retains in-frame clones only, with some absent. The data contain approximately 70,000 clones, more than 75% of them singletons. This material consisted of CD4+ or CD8+ T cells sorted from blood, taken in a trial of the OX40 agonist ivuxolimab. The origin of the receptors is an adult with an advanced solid tumor such as melanoma, head and neck, liver or kidney cancer. Each CDR3 is given with its conserved first and last residue. The D gene is left open where the match is weak. A clone size is listed for some rows: how often the clone was seen (once, few, many), or a class if it is expanded.

TRBJ1-4 | . | . | TRBV4-1 | CASSQVEAGIEKLFF | TGCGCCAGCAGCCAAGTGGAAGCAGGAATTGAAAAACTGTTTTTT
TRBJ2-7 | . | . | TRBV9 | CASSRGQLSYEQYF | TGTGCCAGCAGTCGCGGACAGCTCTCCTACGAGCAGTACTTC
TRBJ2-3 | . | . | TRBV2 | CASRRLGTDTQYF | TGTGCCTCCCGCCGGCTTGGCACAGATACGCAGTATTTT
TRBJ2-1 | . | once | TRBV6-6 | CASSPANEQFF | TGTGCCAGCAGCCCGGCCAATGAGCAGTTCTTC
TRBJ1-1 | . | . | TRBV19 | CASKREMNTEAFF | TGTGCCAGTAAGAGGGAGATGAACACTGAAGCTTTCTTT
TRBJ2-5 | TRBD1 | few | TRBV10-1 | CASSEQTGGLGETQYF | TGCGCCAGCAGTGAGCAGACAGGGGGTCTCGGGGAGACCCAGTACTTC
TRBJ1-1 | . | . | TRBV7-8 | CASSLASGNTEAFF | TGTGCCAGCAGCTTAGCATCAGGGAACACTGAAGCTTTCTTT
TRBJ2-2 | . | many | TRBV11-2 | CASSLDFTGELFF | TGTGCCAGCAGCTTAGATTTCACCGGGGAGCTGTTTTTT
TRBJ2-1 | . | . | TRBV4-2 | CASSLSPVNEQFF | TGTGCCAGCAGCCTGTCCCCGGTCAATGAGCAGTTCTTC
TRBJ2-5 | TRBD1 | . | TRBV6-1 | CASSDGQGARETQYF | TGTGCCAGCAGTGATGGACAGGGGGCCAGGGAGACCCAGTACTTC
TRBJ2-1 | . | . | TRBV7-2 | CASSPGYRSYNEQFF | TGTGCCAGCAGCCCAGGTTACCGCTCCTACAATGAGCAGTTCTTC
TRBJ1-2 | . | . | TRBV28 | CASSLLLTPYTF | TGTGCCAGCAGTTTACTCCTAACACCCTACACCTTC
TRBJ2-2 | TRBD2 | . | TRBV30 | CAWTIAGAPRGGELFF | TGTGCCTGGACCATAGCGGGGGCCCCCCGGGGCGGGGAGCTGTTTTTT
TRBJ1-5 | . | . | TRBV2 | CASSLMENQPQHF | TGTGCCAGCAGTCTGATGGAGAATCAGCCCCAGCATTTT
TRBJ2-3 | TRBD1 | . | TRBV6-4 | CASRKDRGRTDTQYF | TGTGCCAGCAGAAAGGACAGGGGTAGGACAGATACGCAGTATTTT
TRBJ1-5 | . | . | TRBV2 | CASSGFGSNQPQHF | TGTGCCAGCAGTGGCTTTGGAAGCAATCAGCCCCAGCATTTT
TRBJ1-2 | . | few | TRBV28 | CAAGSAFGYTF | TGTGCCGCCGGTTCAGCCTTTGGCTACACCTTC